The next 29 T cell receptor beta chains were all read from a single sample in a study of OX40 agonist ivuxolimab in advanced cancers. The assay was immunoSEQ multiplex PCR, and TCRdb's table has in-frame clones only and misses some. The table includes over 55,000 clones, approximately 93% detected once. Sequences were derived from CD4+ or CD8+ T cells sorted from blood, sampled in a trial of the OX40 agonist ivuxolimab. All receptors derive from an adult with an advanced solid tumor such as melanoma, head and neck, liver or kidney cancer.

The table lists this clone with a few counts. V usage is TRBV18 and J usage is TRBJ1-2, with 9 bases matching TRBD1. The CDR3 length is 14 residues. V lost 3 bases to trimming and J lost 7 bases; unmatched junction nucleotides: 6. The germline V gene has CDR1 KGHSH and CDR2 LQKENI. DNA for the CDR3: TGTGCCAGCTCACCCTTAACAGGGGGCGGTGGCTACACCTTC. Its translation: CASSPLTGGGGYTF.

The J gene is TRBJ1-4, the V gene TRBV7-9; perhaps TRBD1 as D (6 bases). Germline CDR1 reads SEHNR; CDR2 reads FQNEAQ (reference sequence). Trimming pared 6 bases from V and 8 bases from J, leaving 13 bases between. The length of the CDR3 is 13 residues. CDR3 loop: CASRRGSTEKLFF. The CDR3 DNA is TGTGCCAGCAGGAGGGGGTCTACGGAAAAACTGTTTTTT.

The CDR3 DNA sequence: TGTGCCAGCAGTTTATCAGGGGGGCTTTCCAATTCACCCCTCCACTTT. Its translation is CASSLSGGLSNSPLHF. The chain has TRBV27 and TRBJ1-6; TRBD1 is a possible D gene (6 bases). Germline CDR1 reads MNHEY; CDR2 reads SMNVEV (reference sequence). This CDR3 spans 16 amino acids. V lost 0 bases to trimming and J lost 7 bases, with 13 bases between them.

This chain links TRBV28 with TRBJ2-3, with D uncertain. CDR3 size: 15 residues. V lost 4 bases, J lost 1 base, and 12 bases lay in between. CDR1 MDHEN and CDR2 SYDVKM come from the germline V gene. The CDR3 region is CASSSAPDGTDTQYF. The CDR3 region has the DNA TGTGCCAGCAGTTCCGCCCCGGACGGCACAGATACGCAGTATTTT.

This clone has only one observation. J is TRBJ1-5 and V is TRBV7-2; D unclear. Per germline, CDR1 SGHTA and CDR2 FQGNSA. The V end was cut by 1 base, the J end by 10 bases, with 17 bases between. This CDR3 spans 15 amino acids. CDR3 residues: CASSLDSWRDFPQHF. The CDR3 DNA is TGTGCCAGCAGCTTAGACAGTTGGCGAGACTTTCCCCAGCATTTT.

This rearrangement joins TRBV7-3 to TRBJ2-1; 13 nucleotides agree with TRBD2. Germline V gene data show CDR1 as SGHTA and CDR2 as FQGTGA. CDR3 size: 16 residues. V shed 5 bases and J 5 bases; nucleotides not matched to a gene: 6. CDR3 sequence: CASSAQTSGGNNEQFF. The CDR3 nucleotides are TGTGCCAGCAGCGCCCAGACTAGCGGGGGGAACAATGAGCAGTTCTTC.

The chain has TRBV28 and TRBJ1-1; TRBD1 matches 7 bases. Germline CDR1 reads MDHEN; CDR2 reads SYDVKM. With 6 bases clipped from V and 0 bases from J, the junction kept 4 bases outside the gene matches. CDR3 size: 14 residues. CDR3 protein: CASRGGQMNTEAFF. The DNA of the CDR3 is TGTGCCAGCAGGGGGGGACAGATGAACACTGAAGCTTTCTTT.

V usage is TRBV7-9 and J usage is TRBJ1-2, with 9 bases identical to TRBD1. Germline CDR1 reads SEHNR; CDR2 reads FQNEAQ (reference sequence). The ends lost 5 bases at V and 4 bases at J; junction bases unmatched: 11. This CDR3 has 16 amino acids. CDR3 loop: CASSAPSGQGLYGYTF. In DNA form, the CDR3 reads TGTGCCAGCAGCGCGCCCTCGGGACAGGGTCTCTATGGCTACACCTTC.

The chain combines TRBV15 with TRBJ1-6; unclear D gene. The CDR3 has 14 amino acids. The V gene lost 4 bases and the J gene lost 7 bases, with 11 bases spanning the gap. CDR1 LNHNV and CDR2 YYDKDF come from the germline V gene (reference sequence). CDR3 nucleotide sequence: TGTGCCACCAGCACCGGAGCGGGCAATTCACCCCTCCACTTT. Its protein is CATSTGAGNSPLHF.

This clone has just a few counts. V gene TRBV5-1 combines with J gene TRBJ1-2; possible D gene TRBD1, 6 bases. Germline V gene sequence: CDR1 SGHRS, CDR2 YFSETQ. Trimming stripped 0 bases from V and 6 bases from J, with 9 bases between. The CDR3 loop spans 13 amino acids. CDR3 nucleotide sequence: TGCGCCAGCAGCTTGGGGCGGACAGATGGCTACACCTTC. This sequence encodes CASSLGRTDGYTF. Full variable domain (remainder filled in from reference TRBV5-1 and TRBJ1-2): KAGVTQTPRYLIKTRGQQVTLSCSPISGHRSVSWYQQTPGQGLQFLFEYFSETQRNKGNFPGRFSGRQFSNSRSEMNVSTLELGDSALYLCASSLGRTDGYTFGSGTRLTVV.

The CDR3 region has the DNA TGTGCCAGCAGCCCAACAGGGCAAGAGACCCAGTACTTC. It translates to CASSPTGQETQYF. This chain links TRBV6-1 with TRBJ2-5; tentative D call: TRBD1 (6 bases). Trimming pared 6 bases from V and 2 bases from J, leaving 10 bases between. CDR1 is MNHNS and CDR2 is SASEGT in the germline V gene. This CDR3 region has 13 residues.

The chain uses TRBV19 and TRBJ2-7; no firm D call. The CDR3 loop spans 13 amino acids. V lost 1 base and J 6 bases, leaving 10 bases between the germline ends. Germline values: CDR1 LNHDA, CDR2 SQIVND (reference sequence). The chain's CDR3 is CASSIVGRTEQYF. The CDR3 nucleotides are TGTGCCAGTAGTATAGTAGGCAGGACCGAGCAGTACTTC.

The chain joins TRBV5-1 to TRBJ2-5, with D perhaps assigned TRBD1 or TRBD2 (6 bases each). CDR3 length equals 16 residues. Germline V gene lookup returns CDR1 SGHRS and CDR2 YFSETQ. Trimming took 4 bases from V and 4 from J, leaving 20 bases between them. The DNA for the CDR3 is TGCGCCAGCAGCAGCCCCGGGGGCGCTTTCGGAGAGACCCAGTACTTC. Its protein product is CASSSPGGAFGETQYF.

This chain uses TRBV15 with TRBJ2-7; 7 bases are shared with TRBD2. J gave up 2 bases and V 3 bases, and 10 bases lay outside the gene matches. The CDR3 has 16 residues. CDR1 and CDR2 from the germline V gene are LNHNV and YYDKDF (reference sequence). The CDR3 DNA reads TGTGCCACCAGCAGGTCGGGGGGTTCAGCCCCCTACGAGCAGTACTTC. This encodes CATSRSGGSAPYEQYF.

The chain links TRBV7-9 to TRBJ2-3; D may be TRBD2 (6 bases). The CDR3 consists of 15 residues. V lost 3 bases and J lost 0, with 10 bases in between. Germline CDR1 SEHNR, CDR2 FQNEAQ (reference sequence). CDR3 in amino acids: CASSLFGSSTDTQYF. CDR3 DNA: TGTGCCAGCAGCTTGTTCGGGAGTAGCACAGATACGCAGTATTTT.

The CDR3 protein is CASSGQLVSGNTIYF. The CDR3 DNA reads TGTGCCAGCAGCGGACAGCTCGTCTCTGGAAACACCATATATTTT. The V gene is TRBV2, the J gene TRBJ1-3; maybe TRBD1 (6 bases). V lost 6 bases and J lost 0, with 12 bases in between. Germline V gene lookup returns CDR1 SNHLY and CDR2 FYNNEI. The CDR3 is 15 residues long.

The chain couples TRBV11-1 to TRBJ2-7, with D hard to call. V lost 6 bases to trimming and J lost 2 bases, with 8 bases between them. CDR3 length: 12 residues. Germline assignment: CDR1 SGHAT and CDR2 FQDESV (reference sequence). The CDR3 DNA reads TGTGCCAGCAGTCCCGGCACCTACGAGCAGTACTTC. This gives the protein CASSPGTYEQYF. Combining the CDR3 with reference TRBV11-1 and TRBJ2-7 gives the whole variable domain EAEVAQSPRYKITEKSQAVAFWCDPISGHATLYWYRQILGQGPELLVQFQDESVVDDSQLPKDRFSAERLKGVDSTLKIQPAELGDSAMYLCASSPGTYEQYFGPGTRLTVT.

The chain employs TRBV6-5 and TRBJ1-1, with D tentatively TRBD1 (5 bases). CDR3 length: 13 residues. Trimming took 8 bases from V and 8 from J, leaving 18 bases between them. In germline, CDR1 is MNHEY, CDR2 SVGAGI. CDR3 nucleotide sequence: TGTGCCAGCCGCCGAGGGGCGAACTTCGAAGCTTTCTTT. Its protein is CASRRGANFEAFF.

V usage is TRBV5-1 and J usage is TRBJ2-5; maybe TRBD1 (5 bases). V was shortened by 6 bases and J by 2 bases, with 11 bases between the two germline ends. The CDR3 is made up of 13 amino acids. Germline values: CDR1 SGHRS, CDR2 YFSETQ. The chain's CDR3 is CASNRGNQETQYF. CDR3 sequence (DNA): TGCGCCAGCAATAGGGGAAATCAAGAGACCCAGTACTTC.

The V gene is TRBV6-6, the J gene TRBJ1-5; D is unclear. The V gene lost 1 base and the J gene lost 0 bases, with 7 bases spanning the gap. Germline V gene data show CDR1 as MNHNY and CDR2 as SVGAGI (reference sequence). This CDR3 comprises 15 residues. CDR3 nucleotide sequence: TGTGCCAGCAGTTACTTCGGAAATAGCAATCAGCCCCAGCATTTT. Translating gives CASSYFGNSNQPQHF.

V is TRBV27 and J is TRBJ2-7; the D is unclear. Trimming shortened V by 3 bases and J by 0 bases, and 12 bases separated the two germline ends. This CDR3 region has 15 residues. CDR1 and CDR2 from the germline V gene are MNHEY and SMNVEV (reference sequence). The CDR3 region is CASSFFRSYSYEQYF. In DNA, the CDR3 is TGTGCCAGCAGTTTTTTCAGGTCGTACTCCTACGAGCAGTACTTC.

The chain combines TRBV19 with TRBJ2-3, with unresolved D. V lost 1 base, J lost 0 bases, and 11 bases lay in between. The CDR3 loop spans 16 amino acids. Germline CDR1 is LNHDA and CDR2 is SQIVND (reference sequence). CDR3 nucleotide sequence: TGTGCCAGTAGTATAGGGGCGGTTACTAGCACAGATACGCAGTATTTT. Its translation is CASSIGAVTSTDTQYF.

The chain joins TRBV7-2 to TRBJ2-2; D is perhaps TRBD2 (5 bases). Germline CDR1 SGHTA, CDR2 FQGNSA. CDR3 length equals 16 residues. V was cut by 4 bases and J by 6 bases, with 18 bases left in between. CDR3 sequence reads: CASSYEIILGAGELFF. DNA for the CDR3: TGTGCCAGCAGCTACGAGATCATACTAGGCGCCGGGGAGCTGTTTTTT.

This clone was detected only a few times. V and J are TRBV12-5 and TRBJ2-6; D ambiguous. Looked up from germline, CDR1 is LGHNT and CDR2 is FRNRAP. The CDR3 consists of 13 residues. The CDR3 DNA follows: TGTGCCAGTTCCGGTGGCGGGGCCAACGTCCTGACTTTC. Protein sequence: CASSGGGANVLTF.

This rearrangement joins TRBV28 to TRBJ2-5; 7 bases line up with TRBD1. This CDR3 has 13 residues. With V trimmed by 6 bases and J by 4 bases, 5 bases remained unmatched. The germline V gene encodes CDR1 MDHEN and CDR2 SYDVKM. In DNA, the CDR3 is TGTGCCAGCAGCACAGGGGCGGCAGAGACCCAGTACTTC. It codes for CASSTGAAETQYF. The full variable domain, completed using reference TRBV28 and TRBJ2-5, is DVKVTQSSRYLVKRTGEKVFLECVQDMDHENMFWYRQDPGLGLRLIYFSYDVKMKEKGDIPEGYSVSREKKERFSLILESASTNQTSMYLCASSTGAAETQYFGPGTRLLVL.

This chain uses TRBV9 with TRBJ2-3, with 11 bases that match TRBD2. From germline, CDR1 is SGDLS and CDR2 YYNGEE. V lost 4 bases to trimming and J lost 3 bases; unmatched junction nucleotides: 10. The CDR3 sequence is 17 residues long. Here the CDR3 DNA reads TGTGCCAGCAGCCCGACCGGCTCTAGCGGGGGGACAGATACGCAGTATTTT. This gives the protein CASSPTGSSGGTDTQYF.

The chain links TRBV7-9 to TRBJ2-5; maybe TRBD2 (5 bases). Deletions cut 5 bases from V and 1 base from J, with 11 bases between. CDR1 and CDR2 from the germline V gene are SEHNR and FQNEAQ (reference sequence). The CDR3 length is 14 residues. The CDR3 coding sequence is TGTGCCAGCAGCGTTCTGACTATCCAAGAGACCCAGTACTTC. Protein sequence: CASSVLTIQETQYF.

The chain couples TRBV27 to TRBJ2-7, with 8 bases fitting TRBD2. The CDR3 runs to 13 residues. J lost 2 bases, V lost 8 bases, and 5 bases had no gene match. The germline CDR1 and CDR2 sequences are MNHEY and SMNVEV (reference sequence). CDR3 bases: TGTGCCAGCGGCTTAGCGGGACCCTACGAGCAGTACTTC. Translating it yields CASGLAGPYEQYF.

The genes are TRBV19 and TRBJ2-3; 14 bases line up with TRBD2. This CDR3 is built from 16 residues. Germline trimming cut 6 bases from V and 5 bases from J; bases unmatched to any gene: 7. CDR1 and CDR2 from the germline V gene are LNHDA and SQIVND (reference sequence). Written as DNA, the CDR3 is TGTGCCAGTAGCCCCAGACTAGCGGGGGGGCGAGATACGCAGTATTTT. It translates to CASSPRLAGGRDTQYF.